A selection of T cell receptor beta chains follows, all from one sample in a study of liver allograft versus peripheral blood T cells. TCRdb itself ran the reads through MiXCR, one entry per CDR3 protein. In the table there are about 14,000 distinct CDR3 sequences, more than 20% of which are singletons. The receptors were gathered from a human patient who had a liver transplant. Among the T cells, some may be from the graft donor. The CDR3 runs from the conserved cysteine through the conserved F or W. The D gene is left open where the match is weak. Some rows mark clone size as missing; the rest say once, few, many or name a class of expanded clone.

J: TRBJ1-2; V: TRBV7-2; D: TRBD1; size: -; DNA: TGTGCCAGCAGCCTAAGGACAGGGGACGACTATGGCTACACCTTC; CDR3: CASSLRTGDDYGYTF
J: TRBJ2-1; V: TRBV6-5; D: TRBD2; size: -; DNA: TGTGCCAGCACCCTAGCGGGGGGGCTAGAGCAGTTCTTC; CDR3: CASTLAGGLEQFF
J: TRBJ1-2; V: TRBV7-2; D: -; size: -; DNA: TGTGCCAGCAGCTTTTCGGGGGCCCAGGGCTACACCTTC; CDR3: CASSFSGAQGYTF
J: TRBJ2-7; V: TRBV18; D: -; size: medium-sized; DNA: TGTGCCAGCTCACCACCCTCAGGGGTCGAGCAGTACTTC; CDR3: CASSPPSGVEQYF
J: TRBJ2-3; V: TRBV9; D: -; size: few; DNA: TGTGCCAGCAGCCCCTTTCCTGTTGGCACAGATACGCAGTATTTT; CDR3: CASSPFPVGTDTQYF
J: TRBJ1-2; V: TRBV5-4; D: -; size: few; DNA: TGTGCCAGCAGCTTGCCTACAGGGAGGGATGGCTACACCTTC; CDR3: CASSLPTGRDGYTF
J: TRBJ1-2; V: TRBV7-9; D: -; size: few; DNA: TGTGCCAGCAGCTTAGAAAGTCCTAACTATGGCTACACCTTC; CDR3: CASSLESPNYGYTF
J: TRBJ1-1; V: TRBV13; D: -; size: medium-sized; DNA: TGTGCCAGCAGCTTAACAATCAAGGGCCGGGCTTTCTTT; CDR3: CASSLTIKGRAFF
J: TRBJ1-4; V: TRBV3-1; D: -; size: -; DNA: TGTGCCAGCAGCCAAGACCAGAGCAATGAAAAACTGTTTTTT; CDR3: CASSQDQSNEKLFF
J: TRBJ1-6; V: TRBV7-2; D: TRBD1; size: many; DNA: TGTGCCAGCGGCGGGACAGGGGTCAATTCACCCCTCCACTTT; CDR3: CASGGTGVNSPLHF
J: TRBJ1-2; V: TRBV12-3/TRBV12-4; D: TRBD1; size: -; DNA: TGTGCCAGCAGTTTCCCTCGGACAGGCCGGAACCTTATTGGCTACACCTTC; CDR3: CASSFPRTGRNLIGYTF
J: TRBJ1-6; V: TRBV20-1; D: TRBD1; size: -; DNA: TGCAGTGCAATGGGACAGGGCAATTCACCCCTCCACTTT; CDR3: CSAMGQGNSPLHF
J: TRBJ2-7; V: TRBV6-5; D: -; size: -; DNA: TGTGCCAGCAGTTACTCGAAAGGGTACGAGCAGTACTTC; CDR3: CASSYSKGYEQYF
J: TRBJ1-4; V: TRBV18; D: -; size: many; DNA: TGTGCCAGCTCGCCGGCCGTTGATGAAAAACTGTTTTTT; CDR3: CASSPAVDEKLFF
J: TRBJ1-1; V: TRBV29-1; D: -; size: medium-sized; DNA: TGCAGCGTTAACAGGGTCCGAACTTTCTTT; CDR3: CSVNRVRTFF
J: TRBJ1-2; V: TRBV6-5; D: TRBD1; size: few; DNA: TGTGCCAGCAGTCCCCGGGACAGGGGCGGCTACACCTTC; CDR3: CASSPRDRGGYTF
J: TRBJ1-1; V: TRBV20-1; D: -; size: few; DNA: TGCAGTGCTAGAGTGGCAGGGTCCACTGAAGCTTTCTTT; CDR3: CSARVAGSTEAFF
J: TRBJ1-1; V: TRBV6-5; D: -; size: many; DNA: TGTGCCAGCAGTCAAGAGGGATTCGGGTTCATGAACACTGAAGCTTTCTTT; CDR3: CASSQEGFGFMNTEAFF
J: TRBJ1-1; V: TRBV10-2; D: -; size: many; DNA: TGCGCCAGCAGGCCGACAGAGAACACTGAAGCTTTCTTT; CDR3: CASRPTENTEAFF
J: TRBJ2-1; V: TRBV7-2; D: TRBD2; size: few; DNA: TGTGCCAGCAGCTACACCGGGACTAGCAACAATGAGCAGTTCTTC; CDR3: CASSYTGTSNNEQFF
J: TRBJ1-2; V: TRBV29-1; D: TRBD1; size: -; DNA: TGCAGCGTTCCCTCGGACAGGGGCTTTAACTATGGCTACACCTTC; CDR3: CSVPSDRGFNYGYTF
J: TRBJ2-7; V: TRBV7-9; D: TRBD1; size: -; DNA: TGTGCCAGCAGCCCTCGGACAGGTTACGAGCAGTACTTC; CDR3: CASSPRTGYEQYF
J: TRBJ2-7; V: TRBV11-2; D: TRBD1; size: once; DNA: TGTGCCAGCAGCAGGGACAGAGACTCCTACGAGCAGTACTTC; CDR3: CASSRDRDSYEQYF
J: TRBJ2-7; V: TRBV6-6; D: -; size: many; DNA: TGTGCCAGCAGTTACGGAATAGGCGGGGTAATATCGGGGGAGCAGTACTTC; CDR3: CASSYGIGGVISGEQYF